Following are 14 T cell receptor beta chains from one sample sequenced in a study of identical twins. TCRdb redid the calling of the 5' RACE reads with MiXCR, one entry per CDR3 protein. The sample carries roughly 260,000 distinct CDR3 sequences, 6% to 8% recorded once. The same data also contributed to another study, on yellow fever vaccine responses in identical twins.

Input material: CD8+ T cells sorted from blood. The receptors shown here come from a woman between 18 and 30 years old in good health.

This clonotype was recorded at least ten times. As DNA, the CDR3 is TGTGCCACCAGCAGAGTTGCTACCGACAGGCCGTACCAAGAGACCCAGTACTTC. Protein product: CATSRVATDRPYQETQYF. The genes are TRBV15 and TRBJ2-5; D may be TRBD1 (6 bases). Germline V CDR1 and CDR2: LNHNV, YYDKDF (reference sequence). This CDR3 region has 18 residues. The germline V and J ends were trimmed by 1 base and 0 bases, with 18 bases remaining between them.

The chain links TRBV7-6 to TRBJ2-3; the D is unclear. This CDR3 has 16 amino acids. Trimming took 2 bases from V and 2 from J, leaving 14 bases between them. CDR1 SGHVS and CDR2 FNYEAQ come from the germline V gene. The CDR3 loop is CASSLRARPNTDTQYF. CDR3 in DNA: TGTGCCAGCAGCTTACGGGCTCGACCCAACACAGATACGCAGTATTTT.

This clonotype was recorded at least ten times. The chain's CDR3 is CASSQRSTDTQYF. The CDR3 DNA sequence: TGTGCCAGCAGCCAGAGAAGCACAGATACGCAGTATTTT. The V call is TRBV14, the J call TRBJ2-3; no clear D. The length of the CDR3 is 13 residues. Trimming cost V 3 bases and J 0 bases, with 4 bases left between them. Germline V lookup: CDR1 SGHDN, CDR2 FVKESK.

The chain couples TRBV28 to TRBJ2-1; D is possibly TRBD2 (6 bases). Germline CDR1 reads MDHEN; CDR2 reads SYDVKM. The CDR3 extends over 12 amino acids. V dropped 3 bases and J dropped 9 bases, with 9 bases sitting between them. Written as DNA, the CDR3 is TGTGCCAGCAGTTTCGCGGGGCGTGAGCAGTTCTTC. Translated: CASSFAGREQFF.

This clonotype appeared many times. The chain recombines TRBV6-1 with TRBJ1-2; unclear D gene. The CDR3 has 13 residues. V was cut by 3 bases and J by 5 bases, with 10 bases left in between. Germline V lookup: CDR1 MNHNS, CDR2 SASEGT. The CDR3 is CASSDYSLYGYTF. The CDR3 DNA is TGTGCCAGCAGTGACTACAGCTTATATGGCTACACCTTC.

This clonotype occurred a few times. The V gene is TRBV7-8, the J gene TRBJ1-6; D gene ambiguous. V was clipped by 0 bases and J by 0 bases, with 9 bases between them. CDR1 and CDR2 (germline): SGHVS, FQNEAQ. The CDR3 extends over 17 amino acids. CDR3: CASSLAFGSSYNSPLHF. DNA of the CDR3: TGTGCCAGCAGCTTAGCGTTCGGGAGCTCCTATAATTCACCCCTCCACTTT. The full variable domain, completed using reference TRBV7-8 and TRBJ1-6, is GAGVSQSPRYKVAKRGQDVALRCDPISGHVSLFWYQQALGQGPEFLTYFQNEAQLDKSGLPSDRFFAERPEGSVSTLKIQRTQQEDSAVYLCASSLAFGSSYNSPLHFGNGTRLTVT.

This clonotype showed up many times. The J gene is TRBJ2-2, the V gene TRBV5-1, with 7 bases matching TRBD2. The CDR3 is made up of 14 amino acids. Looked up from germline, CDR1 is SGHRS and CDR2 is YFSETQ. Trimming removed 3 bases from V and 8 bases from J; junction bases left unmatched: 7. The CDR3 nucleotides are TGCGCCAGCAGCTACGAAGCGGGACCTGGGGAGCTGTTTTTT. As protein: CASSYEAGPGELFF.

This clonotype has ten or more counts. The rearrangement joins TRBV15 to TRBJ2-2; 10 bases align to TRBD1. This CDR3 has 14 residues. Germline assignment: CDR1 LNHNV and CDR2 YYDKDF (reference sequence). The V segment lost 5 bases and the J segment 4 bases; nucleotides outside the gene matches: 1. CDR3 residues: CATSGDRGTGELFF. As DNA, the CDR3 is TGTGCCACCAGCGGGGACAGGGGCACCGGGGAGCTGTTTTTT.

Regarding this clonotype: The junction departs from the called germline gene at one end, perhaps through a read error. This rearrangement joins TRBV27 to TRBJ2-7; 7 bases fit TRBD2. CDR1 and CDR2 (germline): MNHEY, SMNVEV (reference sequence). The CDR3 spans 15 residues. The CDR3, as DNA: TGTGCCAGCAGCGCTGGACTAGGCACCTCCCACGAGCAGTACTTC. This sequence encodes CASSAGLGTSHEQYF.

This clonotype was observed a handful of times. The V gene is TRBV9, the J gene TRBJ1-5; no clear D gene. The CDR3 has 11 residues. Germline V gene sequence: CDR1 SGDLS, CDR2 YYNGEE. V lost 7 bases and J lost 5, with 7 bases in between. CDR3 sequence (DNA): TGTGCCAGCGGAGAAGATCAGCCCCAGCATTTT. Amino acids: CASGEDQPQHF.

This clonotype was detected ten times or more. V gene TRBV10-2 combines with J gene TRBJ1-5; a weak D match, TRBD1 (6 bases). V was trimmed by 0 bases and J by 0 bases, leaving 9 bases between them. Germline CDR1 and CDR2: WSHSY and SAAADI. The CDR3 is made up of 16 amino acids. Here the CDR3 reads CASSESRGNSNQPQHF. The CDR3 bases are TGCGCCAGCAGTGAGTCGAGGGGGAATAGCAATCAGCCCCAGCATTTT.

This clonotype occurred many times. The J gene is TRBJ2-3, the V gene TRBV5-1; D gene unclear. The CDR3 loop spans 15 amino acids. V was trimmed by 0 bases and J by 6 bases, leaving 14 bases between them. The germline gives CDR1 SGHRS, CDR2 YFSETQ. CDR3 residues: CASSLGPNLGDTQYF. The CDR3 coding sequence is TGCGCCAGCAGCTTGGGACCCAACCTCGGTGATACGCAGTATTTT.

The chain uses TRBV5-1 and TRBJ2-5; no clear D gene. The V gene's germline CDR1 is SGHRS and CDR2 YFSETQ. V lost 4 bases, J lost 3 bases, and 10 bases lay in between. The CDR3 has 13 residues. CDR3 nucleotide sequence: TGCGCCAGCAGCCCACAGAATAAAGAGACCCAGTACTTC. Amino acid sequence: CASSPQNKETQYF.

This clonotype was seen ten or more times. The chain has TRBV29-1 and TRBJ2-7; maybe TRBD1 (5 bases). This CDR3 comprises 14 residues. The V gene lost 3 bases and the J gene lost 0 bases, with 12 bases spanning the gap. Germline values: CDR1 SQVTM, CDR2 ANQGSEA. CDR3 in DNA: TGCAGCGTTGAGGACACGACGAGCTCCTACGAGCAGTACTTC. It encodes CSVEDTTSSYEQYF.